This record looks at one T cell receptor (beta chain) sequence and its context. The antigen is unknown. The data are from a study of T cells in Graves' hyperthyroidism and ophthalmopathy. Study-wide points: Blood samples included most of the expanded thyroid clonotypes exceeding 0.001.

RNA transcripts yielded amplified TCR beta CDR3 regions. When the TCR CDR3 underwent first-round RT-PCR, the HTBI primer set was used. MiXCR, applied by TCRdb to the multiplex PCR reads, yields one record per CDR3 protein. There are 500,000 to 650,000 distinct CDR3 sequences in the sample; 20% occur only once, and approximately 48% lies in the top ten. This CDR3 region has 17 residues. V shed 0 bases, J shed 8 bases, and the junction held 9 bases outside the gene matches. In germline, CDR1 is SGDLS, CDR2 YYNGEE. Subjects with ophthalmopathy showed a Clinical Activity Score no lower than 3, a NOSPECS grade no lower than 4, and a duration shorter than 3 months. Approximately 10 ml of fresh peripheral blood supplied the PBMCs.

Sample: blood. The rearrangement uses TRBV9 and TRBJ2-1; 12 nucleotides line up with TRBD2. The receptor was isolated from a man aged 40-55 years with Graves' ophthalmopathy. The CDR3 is CASSVVAGTSGRYEQFF. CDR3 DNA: TGTGCCAGCAGCGTAGTAGCCGGGACTAGCGGGCGCTATGAGCAGTTCTTC.